Listed below are T cell receptor beta chains from one sample, sequenced in a study of T-cell memory formation after mild COVID-19. TCRdb re-called the 5' RACE reads through MiXCR, storing one row per CDR3 protein. The sample lists around 310,000 distinct CDR3 sequences, approximately 16% occurring once. The sequencing sample was made of PBMCs or a T cell subset sorted from them (not recorded which). These receptors were collected from a man between 18 and 29 years old who had mild COVID-19 (a few samples of this study predate the infection). Cell type and time point are not known. The CDR3 runs from the conserved cysteine through the conserved F or W. D genes are given only for firm matches. Clone size is shown for a subset of rows, as once, few, many or a class of expanded clone.

v_call	cdr3_length	d_call	clone_size	j_call	cdr3_aa	cdr3_nt
TRBV6-1	14	TRBD1	NA	TRBJ1-5	CASSEYRGGQPQHF	TGTGCCAGCAGTGAATACAGGGGTGGTCAGCCCCAGCATTTT
TRBV5-1	15	NA	NA	TRBJ2-3	CASVKEDRFTDTQYF	TGCGCCAGCGTCAAGGAGGACCGCTTCACAGATACGCAGTATTTT
TRBV2	11	NA	NA	TRBJ2-5	CASTVGETQYF	TGTGCCAGCACGGTTGGAGAGACCCAGTACTTC
TRBV6-2/TRBV6-3	12	NA	many	TRBJ2-7	CASSRSSYEQYF	TGTGCCAGCAGCAGGAGCTCCTACGAGCAGTACTTC
TRBV9	11	NA	many	TRBJ2-1	CASSVGSEQFF	TGTGCCAGCAGCGTAGGAAGTGAGCAGTTCTTC
TRBV3-1	15	TRBD2	few	TRBJ2-2	CASSPGTSITGELFF	TGTGCCAGCAGCCCCGGGACTAGCATCACCGGGGAGCTGTTTTTT
TRBV24-1	13	NA	NA	TRBJ2-3	CATEDRLTDTQYF	TGTGCCACCGAGGACAGACTCACAGATACGCAGTATTTT
TRBV7-3	14	TRBD1	NA	TRBJ1-6	CASSLRGGGSPLHF	TGTGCCAGCAGCTTAAGAGGGGGCGGGTCACCCCTCCACTTT
TRBV5-1	14	TRBD1	few	TRBJ1-6	CASSLGQGDSPLHF	TGCGCCAGCAGCTTGGGTCAGGGGGATTCACCCCTCCACTTT
TRBV20-1	14	TRBD2	few	TRBJ2-3	CSARGLAVDDTQYF	TGCAGTGCTAGGGGACTAGCGGTCGATGATACGCAGTATTTT
TRBV20-1	14	TRBD2	NA	TRBJ2-1	CSARLAGSYNEQFF	TGCAGTGCTAGGCTAGCGGGCTCCTACAATGAGCAGTTCTTC